Given below is one T cell receptor (beta chain) in context. Its antigen is currently not known. Qualities for individual bases were not recorded, and no much larger clone is one base off. TCRbeta CDR3 regions were amplified from genomic DNA using the immunoSEQ Assay, a bias-controlled multiplex PCR. Per the source publication's procedure: Nucleated cell counts per sample were estimated from amplification of reference gene primers within the assay. Sequence reads were collapsed and filtered to measure the absolute abundance of every unique TCRbeta CDR3 rearrangement. For each sample, productive Simpson clonality was calculated by taking the square root of Simpson's diversity index across productive rearrangements. In TCRdb, the immuneACCESS table is reduced to in-frame sequences with V and J assigned. These tables do not hold every clone; where another copy was compared, an unresolved V gene accounts for under half, and the others remain unexplained. Clone size and V and J calls were adopted from that table, with D and trimming inferred from the DNA. Counted in this sample were approximately 110,000 clones; 70% to 90% of them appeared once. Approximately 4.4% of the sample is held by the ten biggest clonotypes.

The collaborating institutions used their own protocols to collect whole blood in K2EDTA tubes. For TCRbeta analysis, collaborators shipped samples as frozen whole blood, isolated PBMCs, or DNA extracted from either of those sample types. Including the terminal cysteine and phenylalanine, the CDR3 comprises 16 residues. Solely the CDR3 DNA is kept, with 48 bases framed from the first base. According to the germline V gene, CDR1 reads MGHRA and CDR2 reads YSYEKL. The trim is 0 bases for V and 0 bases for J, with a gap of 10 bases between the germline ends. This entry comes from a study of blood T cell repertoires in COVID-19 (dated by TCRdb to 2018 to 2021). Regarding the study in general: The collaborator samples originated in the United States, Italy and Spain and spanned the acute and convalescent phases of COVID-19. A de-identified subject ID, COVID-19 status, age in years and sex were almost always included in the sample metadata. The samples were drawn from the first 160 participants of the ongoing ImmuneRACE study and from 1,200 or so subjects provided by 6 global collaborators. A freely available public database, intended as a resource for researchers studying the immune response to SARS-CoV-2, is where the repertoires were released. Subjects who had been exposed to COVID-19, were actively infected with it, or had recovered from it provided the deeply sampled blood TCRbeta repertoires that made up the dataset. Where available, HLA class I and class II types were taken from metadata supplied by the sample provider and were not determined by assay-based typing. The prospective study material was composed of cDNA or gDNA derived from T cells, B-cell-depleted T cells, or PBMCs.

Results the study describes overall, beyond this receptor: How much clinical and demographic metadata was included differed by source and by participant, and the metadata was provided uncurated.

The clonotype was recovered from a woman between 50 and 59 years old with acute or convalescent COVID-19. Specimen: peripheral blood. This chain joins TRBV4-1 to TRBJ2-3; no D gene is confidently identified. The sequence in DNA is TGCGCCAGCAGCCAAGATCCCCCCGGGAGCACAGATACGCAGTATTTT. Protein translation: CASSQDPPGSTDTQYF.